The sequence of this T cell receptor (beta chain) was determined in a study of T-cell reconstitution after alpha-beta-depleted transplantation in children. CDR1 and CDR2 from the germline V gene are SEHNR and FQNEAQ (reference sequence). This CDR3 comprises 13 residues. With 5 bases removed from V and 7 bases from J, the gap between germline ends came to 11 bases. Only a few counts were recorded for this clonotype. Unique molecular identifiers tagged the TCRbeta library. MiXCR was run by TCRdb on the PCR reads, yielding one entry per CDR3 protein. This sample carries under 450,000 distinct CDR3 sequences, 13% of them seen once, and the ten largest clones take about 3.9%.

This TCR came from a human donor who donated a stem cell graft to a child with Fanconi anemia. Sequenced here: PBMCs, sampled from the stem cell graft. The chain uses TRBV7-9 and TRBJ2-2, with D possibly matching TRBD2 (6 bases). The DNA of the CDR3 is TGTGCCAGCAGCACCTGGGGGGACGGGGAGCTGTTTTTT. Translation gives CASSTWGDGELFF.